This is a list of T cell receptor beta chains from one sample in a study of CD8+CD57+ T cells in acquired aplastic anemia. MiXCR, applied by TCRdb to the reads, yields one record per CDR3 protein. The sample contains 400,000 to 600,000 distinct CDR3 sequences, approximately 32% of which appear only once. Sequencing was carried out using sorted CD4+, CD8+, or CD8+CD57+ T cells (not recorded which) from PBMCs. These TCRs come from a human donor with aplastic anemia. Each CDR3 is given with its conserved first and last residue. The order of the fields is D gene, J gene, clone size, V gene, CDR3 DNA, CDR3 protein. D genes are given only for firm matches. Clone size, where shown, is once, few, many, or a class for clones that have expanded.

TRBD1,TRBJ2-7,many,TRBV9,TGTGCCAGCAGCGTAGGCGGGACAGGGGTGTACGAGCAGTACTTC,CASSVGGTGVYEQYF
TRBD2,TRBJ2-1,NA,TRBV29-1,TGCAGCGTCACTAGCGGGGGCTACAATGAGCAGTTCTTC,CSVTSGGYNEQFF
NA,TRBJ1-1,NA,TRBV2,TGTGCCAGCACTGACTTAAACACTGAAGCTTTCTTT,CASTDLNTEAFF
NA,TRBJ2-7,few,TRBV6-1,TGTGCCAGCTTAACTGGGAGTGGCTACGAGCAGTACTTC,CASLTGSGYEQYF
NA,TRBJ2-7,NA,TRBV10-3,TGTGCCATCGGTTGGGACACCTACGAGCAGTACTTC,CAIGWDTYEQYF
TRBD1,TRBJ2-7,NA,TRBV20-1,TGCAGTGCTATCCGACAGGGGGGCTACGAGCAGTACTTC,CSAIRQGGYEQYF
NA,TRBJ2-3,NA,TRBV20-1,TGCAGTGCTAGTCCCCCGCCGGGCAGGGAAGGCCCAGATACGCAGTATTTT,CSASPPPGREGPDTQYF
NA,TRBJ2-2,few,TRBV25-1,TGTGCCAGCAGTGAGTTGTCGGCCGGGGAGCCGTTTTTT,CASSELSAGEPFF
TRBD2,TRBJ2-2,NA,TRBV9,TGTGCCAGCAGCGTAGTAGCGGGGGGGCCCGGGGAGCTGTTTTTT,CASSVVAGGPGELFF
NA,TRBJ1-6,few,TRBV5-4,TGTGCCAGCAGCTTGGGTATTGGCGCAGGGAATAATTCACCCCTCCACTTT,CASSLGIGAGNNSPLHF
TRBD2,TRBJ2-7,NA,TRBV7-8,TGTGCCGTGTTAGCGGGGCCCTACGAGCAGTACTTC,CAVLAGPYEQYF
NA,TRBJ2-3,NA,TRBV7-8,TGTGCCAGCAGCTTAGGTCAGGGGTGGAGCACAGATACGCAGTATTTT,CASSLGQGWSTDTQYF
NA,TRBJ1-3,many,TRBV7-2,TGTGCCAGCAGCTTAGACGGCAAAAACACCATATATTTT,CASSLDGKNTIYF
NA,TRBJ2-7,NA,TRBV2,TGTGCCAGCAGTGTGACAGTTTCGGGGGAGTACGAGCAGTACTTC,CASSVTVSGEYEQYF
NA,TRBJ1-2,many,TRBV9,TGTGCCAGCAGCGTAGGCCGGAACTATGGCTACACCTTC,CASSVGRNYGYTF
TRBD2,TRBJ2-1,few,TRBV20-1,TGCAGTGCTAGACCGGGGAGCGGGAGGAGCTCCTACAATGAGCAGTTCTTC,CSARPGSGRSSYNEQFF
NA,TRBJ1-4,many,TRBV7-9,TGTGCCAGCAGCTTACGTGTCGTAGAAAAACTGTTTTTT,CASSLRVVEKLFF
NA,TRBJ1-1,NA,TRBV29-1,TGCAGCGCGCCGGGGGGCACTGAAGCTTTCTTT,CSAPGGTEAFF
TRBD2,TRBJ2-5,once,TRBV7-3,TGTGCCAGCAGTGGGACTAGCGGGACGGGTGAGACCCAGTACTTC,CASSGTSGTGETQYF
TRBD1,TRBJ2-2,NA,TRBV7-8,TGTGCCAGCAGCTTAGGAGGGGGCGCCGGCGGGGAGCTGTTTTTT,CASSLGGGAGGELFF
NA,TRBJ1-6,many,TRBV19,TGTGCCAGTACCCCTGGCTATAATTCACCCCTCCACTTT,CASTPGYNSPLHF